This entry features one T cell receptor (beta chain) sequence. Its cognate antigen has yet to be identified. No much larger clone is present one base from it, and per-base qualities are unavailable. Adults with ileal or ileocolonic Crohn's disease for whom ileocolonic resection was indicated were considered eligible. Whole ileal mucosal biopsies were stored frozen at -80°C before DNA extraction. A TRizol-based method was used to extract genomic DNA from the frozen whole biopsies, and the DNA was quantified with a NanoDrop 2000 spectrophotometer. For commercial TCRB immunosequencing, approximately 460 nanograms of biopsy DNA were submitted for each sample. Adaptive Biotechnology amplified the CDR3 regions from genomic DNA with a two-step multiplex PCR designed to control amplification bias. Primers covering every V and J gene segment were used in the first PCR, while barcodes and Illumina adapters were added in the second PCR. An Illumina instrument was used to sequence the CDR3 libraries. Concerning the study's data processing: Vendor-provided pipelines were combined with custom analysis of raw data in R/Bioconductor under R version 3.3.0. Clonality, which ranges from 0 to 1, was calculated as the inverse of the normalised Shannon entropy across all productive clones. High-frequency clones were defined as the repertoire share of the top 100 clones, retaining only clones passing a 95% confidence test. The Simpson index measured repertoire diversity, and the Morisita-Horn index measured overlap between samples. Entries here come from immuneACCESS through TCRdb and include only in-frame sequences with V and J called. Some clones fail to appear in such tables; in the studies checked, an unresolved V gene covers under half of the shortfall, and the cause of the remainder is unknown. V, J and clone size derive from that table, while D and trimming were established from the DNA sequence. This sample comprises thousands of clones, 70% to 90% of them detected only once. Of the sample, roughly 12% falls within the top ten clones.

The CDR3 has 12 amino acids, counting the end cysteine and phenylalanine. The sequence is cut down to CDR3 DNA, 36 bases in frame from base 1. According to the germline V gene, CDR1 reads SGHNT and CDR2 reads YENEEA. Cut back by 5 bases and 8 bases, the V and J ends lie 9 bases apart. This record comes from a study of T cell repertoires in ileal Crohn's disease (dated by TCRdb to about 2019). About the study as a whole: The median duration of disease was roughly 8.2 years, and at the time of surgery roughly 38% of patients were active smokers. Surgery was performed for a complication in all patients, with stricturing disease in about 60% and penetrating disease in roughly 40%. Roughly half of the patients were given postoperative therapy, with some 10 receiving thiopurines and around 20 receiving anti-TNF agents. The study sequenced approximately 170 mucosal samples from some 55 patients, taken at several locations on the surgical specimen and at postoperative endoscopy. Endoscopic postoperative recurrence was defined as a Rutgeerts score above i0. Running in parallel with the study was a multicentre cohort set up to find predictors of early endoscopic recurrence following ileocolonic resection. The TCR repertoire was analysed in about 62 patients with Crohn's disease drawn from a prospective multicentre cohort.

What the study reported, not specific to this receptor: Endoscopic recurrence was found to be associated with higher high-frequency clone percentages at surgery, and recurrence was observed in all patients with clonality above 26.8% (18/57). Compared with non-smokers, patients who were active smokers at surgery showed a significantly higher proportion of clonal expansions (25.9% vs 17.9%, p=0.02). Sorted CD8 T cells carried more high-frequency clones than CD4 T cells, suggesting mucosal expansions were mainly CD8. Mucosal CD4 and CD8 T cells were sorted and sequenced only in a subgroup of patients, whose size was not stated.

Recombination joined TRBV11-3 with TRBJ2-2, with the D gene uncertain. The sequence was collected from an adult with Crohn's disease. The sequenced sample was ileal tissue. The DNA sequence reads TGTGCCAGCAGCCCCCCTGTAGGGGAGCTGTTTTTT. This is translated as CASSPPVGELFF.